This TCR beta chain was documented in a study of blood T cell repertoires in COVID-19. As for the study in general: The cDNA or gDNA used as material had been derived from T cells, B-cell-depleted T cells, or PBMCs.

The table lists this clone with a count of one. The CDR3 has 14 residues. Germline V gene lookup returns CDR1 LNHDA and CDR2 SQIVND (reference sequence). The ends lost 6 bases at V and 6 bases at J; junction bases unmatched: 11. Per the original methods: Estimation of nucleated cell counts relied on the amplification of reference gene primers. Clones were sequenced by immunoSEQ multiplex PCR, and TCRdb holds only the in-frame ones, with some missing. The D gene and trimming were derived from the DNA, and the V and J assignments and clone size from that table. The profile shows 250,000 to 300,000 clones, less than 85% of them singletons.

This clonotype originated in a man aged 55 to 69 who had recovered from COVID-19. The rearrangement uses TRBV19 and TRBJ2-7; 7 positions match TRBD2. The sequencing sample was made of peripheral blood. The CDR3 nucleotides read TGTGCCAGTAGGCCGGGACTACCGAGATCCGAGCAGTACTTC. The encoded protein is CASRPGLPRSEQYF.